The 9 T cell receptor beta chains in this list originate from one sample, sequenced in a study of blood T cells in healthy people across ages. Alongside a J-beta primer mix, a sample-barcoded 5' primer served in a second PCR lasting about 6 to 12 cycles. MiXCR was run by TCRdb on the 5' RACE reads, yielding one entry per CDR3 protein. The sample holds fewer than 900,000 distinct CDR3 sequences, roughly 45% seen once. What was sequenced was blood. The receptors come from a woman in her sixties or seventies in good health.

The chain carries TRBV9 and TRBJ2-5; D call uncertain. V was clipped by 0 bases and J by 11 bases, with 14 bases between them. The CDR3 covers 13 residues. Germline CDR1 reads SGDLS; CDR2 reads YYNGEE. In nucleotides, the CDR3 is TGTGCCAGCAGCGTAGCTACAAGCCCCAAGCAGTACTTC. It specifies CASSVATSPKQYF.

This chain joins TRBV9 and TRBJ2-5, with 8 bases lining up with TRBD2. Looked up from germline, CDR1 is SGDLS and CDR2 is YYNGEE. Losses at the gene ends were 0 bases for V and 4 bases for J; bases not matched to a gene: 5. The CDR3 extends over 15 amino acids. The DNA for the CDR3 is TGTGCCAGCAGCGTAGGAGCGGGAGATCGAGAGACCCAGTACTTC. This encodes CASSVGAGDRETQYF. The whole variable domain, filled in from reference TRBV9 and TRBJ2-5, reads DSGVTQTPKHLITATGQRVTLRCSPRSGDLSVYWYQQSLDQGLQFLIQYYNGEERAKGNILERFSAQQFPDLHSELNLSSLELGDSALYFCASSVGAGDRETQYFGPGTRLLVL.

CDR3 nucleotides: TGTGCCAGCAGTGTGACAGGGTACGGGACCCAGTACTTC. Residues: CASSVTGYGTQYF. This chain connects TRBV12-3 or TRBV12-4 to TRBJ2-5, with 7 bases aligning to TRBD1. This CDR3 is 13 amino acids long. V lost 5 bases, J lost 7 bases, and 7 bases stayed unmatched.

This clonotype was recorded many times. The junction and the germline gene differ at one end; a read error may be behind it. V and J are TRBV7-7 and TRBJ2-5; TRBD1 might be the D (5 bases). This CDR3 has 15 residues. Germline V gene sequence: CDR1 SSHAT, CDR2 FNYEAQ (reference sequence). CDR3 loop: CASSRDAGSGETQYF. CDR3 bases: TGTGCTAGCAGCAGGGATGCAGGGTCGGGCGAGACCCAGTACTTC.

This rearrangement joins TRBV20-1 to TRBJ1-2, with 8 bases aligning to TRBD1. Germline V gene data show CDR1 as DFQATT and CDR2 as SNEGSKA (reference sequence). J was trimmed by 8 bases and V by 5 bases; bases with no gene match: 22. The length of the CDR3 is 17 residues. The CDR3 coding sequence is TGCAGTGCTCCCGCCCCGACAGGGGTAAAGGGTATTGGAGGCTACACCTTC. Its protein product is CSAPAPTGVKGIGGYTF.

CDR3 sequence (DNA): TGCAGTGCTAGAAGGGACCCTGAAGCTTTCTTT. Translated: CSARRDPEAFF. The chain uses TRBV20-1 and TRBJ1-1; D is perhaps TRBD1 (5 bases). The CDR3 contains 11 residues. Trimming stripped 2 bases from V and 6 bases from J, with 7 bases between. Germline V gene data show CDR1 as DFQATT and CDR2 as SNEGSKA (reference sequence).

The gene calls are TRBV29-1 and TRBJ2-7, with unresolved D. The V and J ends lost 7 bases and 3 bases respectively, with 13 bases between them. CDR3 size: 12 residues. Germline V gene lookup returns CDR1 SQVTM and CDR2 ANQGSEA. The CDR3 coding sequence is TGCAGCGCAAGGGAAGTAGGCTACGAGCAGTACTTC. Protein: CSAREVGYEQYF.

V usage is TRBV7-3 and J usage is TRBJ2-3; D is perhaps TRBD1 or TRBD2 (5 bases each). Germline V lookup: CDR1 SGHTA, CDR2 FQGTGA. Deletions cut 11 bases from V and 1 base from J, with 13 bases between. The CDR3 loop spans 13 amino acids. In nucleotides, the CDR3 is TGTGCCGGTCCCGGGACCGGCACAGATACGCAGTATTTT. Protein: CAGPGTGTDTQYF.

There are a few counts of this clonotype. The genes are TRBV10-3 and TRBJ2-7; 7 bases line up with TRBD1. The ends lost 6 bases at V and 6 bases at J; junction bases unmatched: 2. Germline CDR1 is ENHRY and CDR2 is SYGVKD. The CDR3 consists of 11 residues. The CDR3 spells CAIRTGVEQYF. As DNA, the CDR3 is TGTGCCATCAGAACAGGGGTCGAGCAGTACTTC.